This TCR beta chain was identified in a study of blood T cell repertoires in COVID-19. Study at large: The United States, Italy and Spain were the sources of the acute and convalescent COVID-19 samples. The analysed material was cDNA or gDNA that came from T cells, B-cell-depleted T cells, or PBMCs.

There are 18 residues in the CDR3. The V segment lost 1 base and the J segment 1 base; nucleotides outside the gene matches: 6. In germline, CDR1 is KGHSH, CDR2 LQKENI. In the authors' methods: Nucleated cell counts were estimated from reference gene primer amplification. TCRdb keeps only in-frame clones here, not all; method: immunoSEQ multiplex PCR. Clone size and the V and J calls come from that table; the DNA yielded D and trimming. The sample yields approximately 220,000 clones, over 80% seen once. The V gene is TRBV18, the J gene TRBJ1-6; 8 bases agree with TRBD1. Sequencing input: peripheral blood. This TCR was recovered from a man aged 40-49 years with acute or convalescent COVID-19. This CDR3 reads CASSPRPGGNSYNSPLHF. DNA for the CDR3: TGTGCCAGCTCACCACGCCCAGGGGGCAATTCCTATAATTCACCCCTCCACTTT.